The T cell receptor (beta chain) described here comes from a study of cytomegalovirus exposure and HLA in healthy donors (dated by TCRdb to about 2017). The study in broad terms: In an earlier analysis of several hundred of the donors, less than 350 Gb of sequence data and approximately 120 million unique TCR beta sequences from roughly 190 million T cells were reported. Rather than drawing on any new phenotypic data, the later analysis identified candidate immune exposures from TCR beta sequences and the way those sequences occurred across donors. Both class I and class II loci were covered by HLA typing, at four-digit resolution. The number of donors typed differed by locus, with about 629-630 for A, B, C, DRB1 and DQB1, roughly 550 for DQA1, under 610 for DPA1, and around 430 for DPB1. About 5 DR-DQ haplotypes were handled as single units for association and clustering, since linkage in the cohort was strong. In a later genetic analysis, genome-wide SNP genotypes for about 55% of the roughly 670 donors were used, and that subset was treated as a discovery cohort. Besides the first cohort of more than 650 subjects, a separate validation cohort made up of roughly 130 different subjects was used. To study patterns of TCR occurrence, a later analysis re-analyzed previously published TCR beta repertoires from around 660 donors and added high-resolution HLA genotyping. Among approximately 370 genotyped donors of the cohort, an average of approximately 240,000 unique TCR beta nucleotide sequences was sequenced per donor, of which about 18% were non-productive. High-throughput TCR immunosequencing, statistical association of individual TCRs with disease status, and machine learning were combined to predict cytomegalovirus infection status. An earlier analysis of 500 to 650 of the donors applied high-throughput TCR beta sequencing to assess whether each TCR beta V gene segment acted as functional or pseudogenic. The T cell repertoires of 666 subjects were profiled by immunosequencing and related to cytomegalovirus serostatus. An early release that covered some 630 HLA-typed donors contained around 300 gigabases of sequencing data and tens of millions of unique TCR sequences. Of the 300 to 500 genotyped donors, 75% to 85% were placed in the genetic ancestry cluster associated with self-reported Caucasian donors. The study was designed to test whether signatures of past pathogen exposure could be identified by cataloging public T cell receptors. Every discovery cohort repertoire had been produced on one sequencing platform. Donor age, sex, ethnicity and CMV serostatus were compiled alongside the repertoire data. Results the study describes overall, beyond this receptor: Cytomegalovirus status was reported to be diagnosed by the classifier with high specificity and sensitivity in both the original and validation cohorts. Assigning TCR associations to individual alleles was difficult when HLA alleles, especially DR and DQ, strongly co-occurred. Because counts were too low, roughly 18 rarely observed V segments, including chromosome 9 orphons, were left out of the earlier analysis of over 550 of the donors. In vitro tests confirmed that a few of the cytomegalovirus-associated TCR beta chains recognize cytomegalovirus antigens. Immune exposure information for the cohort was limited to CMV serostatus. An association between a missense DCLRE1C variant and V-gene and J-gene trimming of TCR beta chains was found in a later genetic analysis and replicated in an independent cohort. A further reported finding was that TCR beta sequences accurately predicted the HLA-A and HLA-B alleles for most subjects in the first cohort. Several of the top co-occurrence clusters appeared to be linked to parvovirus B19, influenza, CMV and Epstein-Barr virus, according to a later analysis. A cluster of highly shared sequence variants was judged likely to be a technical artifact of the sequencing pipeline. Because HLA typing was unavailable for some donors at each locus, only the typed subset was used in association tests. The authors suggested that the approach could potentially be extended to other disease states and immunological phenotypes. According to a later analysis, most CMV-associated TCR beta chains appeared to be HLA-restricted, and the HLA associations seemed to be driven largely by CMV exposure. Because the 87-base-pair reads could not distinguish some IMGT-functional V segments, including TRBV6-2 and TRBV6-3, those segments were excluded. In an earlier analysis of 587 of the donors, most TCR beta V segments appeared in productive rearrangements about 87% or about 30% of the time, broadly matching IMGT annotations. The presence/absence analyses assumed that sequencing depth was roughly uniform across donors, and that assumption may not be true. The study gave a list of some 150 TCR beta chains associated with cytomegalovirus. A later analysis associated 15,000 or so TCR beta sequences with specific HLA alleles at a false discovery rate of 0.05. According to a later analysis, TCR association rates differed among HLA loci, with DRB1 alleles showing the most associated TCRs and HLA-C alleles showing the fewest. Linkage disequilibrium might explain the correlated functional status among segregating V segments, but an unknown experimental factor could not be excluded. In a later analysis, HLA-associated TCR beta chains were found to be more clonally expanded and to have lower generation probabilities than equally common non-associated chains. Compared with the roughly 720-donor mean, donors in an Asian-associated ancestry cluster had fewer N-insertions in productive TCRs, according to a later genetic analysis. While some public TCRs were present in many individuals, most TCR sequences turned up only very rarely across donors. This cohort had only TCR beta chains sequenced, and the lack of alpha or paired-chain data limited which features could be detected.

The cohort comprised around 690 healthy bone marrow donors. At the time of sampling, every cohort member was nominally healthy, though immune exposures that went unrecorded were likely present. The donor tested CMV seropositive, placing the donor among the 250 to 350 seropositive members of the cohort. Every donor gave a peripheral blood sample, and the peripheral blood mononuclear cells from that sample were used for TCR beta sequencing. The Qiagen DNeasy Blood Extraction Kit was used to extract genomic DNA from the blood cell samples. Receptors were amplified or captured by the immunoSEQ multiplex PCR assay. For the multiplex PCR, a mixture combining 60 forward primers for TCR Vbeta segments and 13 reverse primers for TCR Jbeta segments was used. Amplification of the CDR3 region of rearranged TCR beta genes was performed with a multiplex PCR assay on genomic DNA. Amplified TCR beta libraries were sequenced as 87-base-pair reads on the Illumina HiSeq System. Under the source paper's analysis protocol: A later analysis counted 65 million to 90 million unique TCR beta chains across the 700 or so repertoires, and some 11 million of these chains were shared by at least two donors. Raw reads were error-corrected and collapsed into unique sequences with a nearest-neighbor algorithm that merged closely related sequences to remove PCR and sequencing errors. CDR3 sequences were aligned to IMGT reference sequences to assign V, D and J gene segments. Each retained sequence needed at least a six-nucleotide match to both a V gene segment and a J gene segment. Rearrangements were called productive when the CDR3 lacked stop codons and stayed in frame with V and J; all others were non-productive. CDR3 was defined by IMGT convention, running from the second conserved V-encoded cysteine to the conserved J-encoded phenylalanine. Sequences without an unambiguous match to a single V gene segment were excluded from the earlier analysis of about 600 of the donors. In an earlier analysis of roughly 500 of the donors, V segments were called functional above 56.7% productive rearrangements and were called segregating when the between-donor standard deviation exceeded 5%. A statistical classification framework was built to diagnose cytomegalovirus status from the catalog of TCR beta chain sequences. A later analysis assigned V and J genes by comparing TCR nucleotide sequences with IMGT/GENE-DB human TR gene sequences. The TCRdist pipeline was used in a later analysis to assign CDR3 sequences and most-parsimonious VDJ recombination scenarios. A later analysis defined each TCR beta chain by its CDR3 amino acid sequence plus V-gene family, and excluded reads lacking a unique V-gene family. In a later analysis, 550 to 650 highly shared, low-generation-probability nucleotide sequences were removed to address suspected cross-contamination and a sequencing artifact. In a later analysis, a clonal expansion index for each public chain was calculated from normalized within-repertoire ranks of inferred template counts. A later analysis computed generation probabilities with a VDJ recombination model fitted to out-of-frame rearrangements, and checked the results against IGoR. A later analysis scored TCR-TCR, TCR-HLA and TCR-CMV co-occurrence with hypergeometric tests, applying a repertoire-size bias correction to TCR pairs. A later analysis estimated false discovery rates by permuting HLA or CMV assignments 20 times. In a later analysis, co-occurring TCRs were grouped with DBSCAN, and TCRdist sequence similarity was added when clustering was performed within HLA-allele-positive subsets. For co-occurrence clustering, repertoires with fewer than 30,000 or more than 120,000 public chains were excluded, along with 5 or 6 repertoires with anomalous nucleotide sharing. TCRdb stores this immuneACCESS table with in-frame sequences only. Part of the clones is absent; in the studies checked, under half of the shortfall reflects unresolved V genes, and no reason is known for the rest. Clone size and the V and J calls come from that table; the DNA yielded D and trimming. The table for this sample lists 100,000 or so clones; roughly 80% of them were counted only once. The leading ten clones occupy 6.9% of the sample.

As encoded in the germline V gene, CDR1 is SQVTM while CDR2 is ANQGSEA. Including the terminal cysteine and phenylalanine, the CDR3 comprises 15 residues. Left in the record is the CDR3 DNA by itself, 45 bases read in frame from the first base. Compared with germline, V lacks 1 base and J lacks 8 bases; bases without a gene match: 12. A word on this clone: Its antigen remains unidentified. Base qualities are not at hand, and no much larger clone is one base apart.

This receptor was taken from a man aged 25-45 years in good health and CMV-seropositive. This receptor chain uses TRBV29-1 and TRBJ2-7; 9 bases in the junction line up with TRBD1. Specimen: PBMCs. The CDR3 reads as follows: CSVEATTGGPTQQYF. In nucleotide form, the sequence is TGCAGCGTTGAAGCGACGACAGGGGGACCTACCCAGCAGTACTTC.